Following are 19 T cell receptor beta chains from one sample sequenced in a study of shared clonotypes between healthy human individuals. Data came from immunoSEQ multiplex PCR; TCRdb stores just in-frame clones and leaves some out. Of 2 million to 2.5 million clones listed, nearly 97% are singletons. Input material: naive CD4+ T cells sorted from blood. Subset denoted: CD45RA+ positively selected. Every receptor here comes from a man aged 18-30 years in good health.

The CDR3 region has the DNA TGTGCCAGCAGCTTCAAGTCTCTAGAATGGGGCAATGAGCAGTTCTTC. Its translation: CASSFKSLEWGNEQFF. The chain links TRBV7-9 to TRBJ2-1; D unresolved. Germline loops: CDR1 SEHNR, CDR2 FQNEAQ (reference sequence). This CDR3 is built from 16 residues. V was shortened by 3 bases and J by 6 bases, with 18 bases between the two germline ends.

The chain links TRBV30 to TRBJ1-6; D is undetermined. Trimming removed 0 bases at V and 8 bases at J, with 14 bases between. The CDR3 contains 15 residues. Germline V CDR1 and CDR2: GTSNPN, SVGIG (reference sequence). The CDR3 DNA follows: TGTGCCTGGAGTGTACCCGAGAGGGTTGATTCACCCCTCCACTTT. It yields the protein CAWSVPERVDSPLHF.

This chain connects TRBV5-4 to TRBJ2-7; 8 bases fit TRBD1. This CDR3 comprises 14 residues. V shed 2 bases and J 4 bases; nucleotides not matched to a gene: 5. The V gene's germline CDR1 is SGHNT and CDR2 YYREEE (reference sequence). This CDR3 reads CASSFQGAIYEQYF. CDR3 sequence (DNA): TGTGCCAGCAGCTTTCAGGGGGCGATTTACGAGCAGTACTTC.

CDR3 protein: CASSYSSGGLGYGYTF. The CDR3 DNA follows: TGTGCCAGCAGTTATTCCTCTGGGGGGCTAGGCTATGGCTACACCTTC. V and J are TRBV6-5 and TRBJ1-2, with a possible D match to TRBD1 (6 bases). CDR1 is MNHEY and CDR2 is SVGAGI in the germline V gene. Deletions cut 3 bases from V and 4 bases from J, with 18 bases between. This CDR3 region has 16 residues.

This CDR3 reads CASSPRGLAWNEQYF. CDR3 DNA: TGTGCCAGCAGCCCCCGGGGACTAGCTTGGAACGAGCAGTACTTC. V gene TRBV7-8 combines with J gene TRBJ2-7; 9 nucleotides agree with TRBD2. Unmatched junction bases numbered 10, after V lost 5 bases and J lost 5 bases. CDR3 size: 15 residues. Germline V gene lookup returns CDR1 SGHVS and CDR2 FQNEAQ.

The gene calls are TRBV5-1 and TRBJ2-3; D tentatively fits TRBD1 or TRBD2 (8 bases each). In germline, CDR1 is SGHRS, CDR2 YFSETQ. The length of the CDR3 is 17 residues. The V gene lost 3 bases and the J gene lost 6 bases, with 23 bases spanning the gap. CDR3 nucleotides: TGCGCCAGCAGCTCCCCTAGCGGGCAGGGGGCGCCGGATACGCAGTATTTT. Its protein product is CASSSPSGQGAPDTQYF.

The chain uses TRBV5-1 and TRBJ2-2; 13 bases fit TRBD2. The germline gives CDR1 SGHRS, CDR2 YFSETQ. This CDR3 contains 16 residues. V lost 0 bases and J lost 6; bases outside the gene matches: 2. DNA for the CDR3: TGCGCCAGCAGCTTGGGACTAGCGGGGGGCCCCGGGGAGCTGTTTTTT. Translation gives CASSLGLAGGPGELFF. The full variable domain, with the rest looked up from reference TRBV5-1 and TRBJ2-2, is KAGVTQTPRYLIKTRGQQVTLSCSPISGHRSVSWYQQTPGQGLQFLFEYFSETQRNKGNFPGRFSGRQFSNSRSEMNVSTLELGDSALYLCASSLGLAGGPGELFFGEGSRLTVL.

This chain joins TRBV5-6 and TRBJ1-6; D remains unclear. Between the trimmed V and J ends, which lost 0 bases and 0 bases, there was a span of 7 bases. The germline V gene has CDR1 SGHDT and CDR2 YYEEEE. This CDR3 is built from 16 residues. CDR3: CASSLEGSSYNSPLHF. The CDR3 coding sequence is TGTGCCAGCAGCTTGGAAGGGAGCTCCTATAATTCACCCCTCCACTTT.

This clone was detected only once. The chain links TRBV28 to TRBJ2-7; TRBD1 matches 10 bases. The CDR3 loop spans 14 amino acids. Germline V lookup: CDR1 MDHEN, CDR2 SYDVKM. The V gene end was trimmed by 6 bases and the J gene end by 2 bases; junction bases not matched to a gene: 4. The CDR3 region is CASRGDRGTYEQYF. The CDR3 region has the DNA TGTGCCAGCAGGGGGGACAGGGGAACCTACGAGCAGTACTTC.

As regards this clone: One end of the junction is discordant with germline, which a read error may explain. This chain connects TRBV7-9 to TRBJ1-1; 7 nucleotides agree with TRBD1. Germline lookup yields CDR1 SEHNR and CDR2 FQNEAQ (reference sequence). This CDR3 comprises 14 residues. In nucleotides, the CDR3 is TGTGCCAGCAGATTAGGGGGCAGGGATGGTGAAGCTTTCTTT. Its translation is CASRLGGRDGEAFF.

Turning to this clone: The sample carries other DNA sequences with the same CDR3. The chain employs TRBV5-4 and TRBJ2-2; D is perhaps TRBD2 (6 bases). The CDR3 contains 15 residues. Trimming pared 0 bases from V and 4 bases from J, leaving 10 bases between. Germline CDR1 SGHNT, CDR2 YYREEE (reference sequence). Here the CDR3 reads CASSLGQGGTGELFF. The CDR3 DNA reads TGTGCCAGCAGCTTGGGCCAGGGAGGCACCGGGGAGCTGTTTTTT.

The chain uses TRBV2 and TRBJ1-1; D not resolved. Trimming took off 0 bases at V and 1 base at J, with 9 bases between the two ends. This CDR3 has 15 amino acids. Germline V gene data show CDR1 as SNHLY and CDR2 as FYNNEI. For the CDR3, the DNA is TGTGCCAGCAGTGAAGCCCGGGTCCAGAACACTGAAGCTTTCTTT. This sequence encodes CASSEARVQNTEAFF.

The chain has TRBV4-3 and TRBJ2-2; D ambiguous. Germline V gene lookup returns CDR1 LGHNA and CDR2 YSLEER. Trimming took off 0 bases at V and 6 bases at J, with 2 bases between the two ends. The CDR3 runs 12 residues. CDR3 region: CASSQDPGELFF. For the CDR3, the DNA is TGCGCCAGCAGCCAAGATCCCGGGGAGCTGTTTTTT.

On this clone itself: Other nucleotide sequences from this sample produce the same CDR3. This chain links TRBV18 with TRBJ2-7; D gene ambiguous. Germline assignment: CDR1 KGHSH and CDR2 LQKENI. V gave up 1 base and J gave up 2 bases, with 9 bases separating them. This CDR3 has 14 residues. In DNA form, the CDR3 reads TGTGCCAGCTCACCACAGGGCGGCACCTACGAGCAGTACTTC. Translating it yields CASSPQGGTYEQYF.

The chain combines TRBV18 with TRBJ1-2; 9 positions agree with TRBD1. Germline CDR1 and CDR2: KGHSH and LQKENI. V shed 3 bases and J 4 bases; nucleotides not matched to a gene: 6. This CDR3 comprises 15 residues. The CDR3 sequence is CASSPAGQGSYGYTF. DNA for the CDR3: TGTGCCAGCTCACCCGCGGGACAGGGTAGCTATGGCTACACCTTC.

V and J are TRBV28 and TRBJ2-5; possibly TRBD1 for D (6 bases). Looked up from germline, CDR1 is MDHEN and CDR2 is SYDVKM. This CDR3 is built from 15 residues. Trimming stripped 5 bases from V and 1 base from J, with 14 bases between. The CDR3: CASSTAGTPQETQYF. DNA of the CDR3: TGTGCCAGCAGTACTGCCGGGACACCCCAAGAGACCCAGTACTTC. Filled out from reference TRBV28 and TRBJ2-5, the complete variable domain reads DVKVTQSSRYLVKRTGEKVFLECVQDMDHENMFWYRQDPGLGLRLIYFSYDVKMKEKGDIPEGYSVSREKKERFSLILESASTNQTSMYLCASSTAGTPQETQYFGPGTRLLVL.

Worth noting for this clone: Other DNA sequences in the same sample also yield this CDR3. This chain links TRBV5-1 with TRBJ2-1; D may be TRBD2 (5 bases). Trimming removed 0 bases at V and 3 bases at J, with 13 bases between. Germline CDR1 is SGHRS and CDR2 is YFSETQ. The CDR3 consists of 16 residues. The CDR3 DNA follows: TGCGCCAGCAGCTTGGCTGGGTCGGGGTACTACAATGAGCAGTTCTTC. Translated: CASSLAGSGYYNEQFF. Complete variable domain (other parts from reference TRBV5-1 and TRBJ2-1): KAGVTQTPRYLIKTRGQQVTLSCSPISGHRSVSWYQQTPGQGLQFLFEYFSETQRNKGNFPGRFSGRQFSNSRSEMNVSTLELGDSALYLCASSLAGSGYYNEQFFGPGTRLTVL.

The chain has TRBV6-6 and TRBJ2-4; D is possibly TRBD1 (5 bases). The V and J ends lost 7 bases and 6 bases respectively, with 10 bases between them. The germline CDR1 and CDR2 sequences are MNHNY and SVGAGI (reference sequence). The CDR3 covers 12 residues. CDR3 sequence (DNA): TGTGCCAGCACGACAGACCCAAACATTCAGTACTTC. It encodes CASTTDPNIQYF.

The chain couples TRBV5-1 to TRBJ2-1; 7 nucleotides line up with TRBD2. Germline assignment: CDR1 SGHRS and CDR2 YFSETQ. Trimming cost V 4 bases and J 4 bases; bases outside gene matches: 14. The CDR3 length is 17 residues. The CDR3 nucleotides read TGCGCCAGCAGCGGAGGGGCTAGCGGCGCCATTTACAATGAGCAGTTCTTC. Protein: CASSGGASGAIYNEQFF.